This T cell receptor (beta chain) stems from a study of cytomegalovirus exposure and HLA in healthy donors. Use of 60 Vbeta and 13 Jbeta primers characterized the PCR. The table came from immunoSEQ multiplex PCR; TCRdb's copy has only in-frame clones and leaves some out. This sample contains 130,000 or so clones. Germline V CDR1 and CDR2: SGHVS, FNYEAQ. CDR3 length equals 12 residues. With 0 bases removed from V and 4 bases from J, the gap between germline ends came to 3 bases. Specimen: PBMCs. This chain joins TRBV7-6 and TRBJ2-5; no reliable D call. The receptor's source is a woman aged 18-29 years in good health and CMV-seronegative. The CDR3 loop reads CASSLAAETQYF. The CDR3 DNA reads as TGTGCCAGCAGCTTAGCGGCAGAGACCCAGTACTTC.